This T cell receptor beta chain is drawn from a study of blood T cells in healthy people across ages. Study-wide background: Template switching retrieved approximately one barcoded beta molecule for each two T cells. Study-level findings and limits: The diversity estimates, figures obtained from one million T cells, were considered underestimates.

At least 6 million PBMCs were isolated per sample. The use of a sample-barcoded 5' primer and a J-beta primer mix characterized a second PCR of roughly 6 to 11 cycles. In TCRdb, the 5' RACE reads were re-called with MiXCR into one record per CDR3 protein. The data hold some 1.5 million distinct CDR3 sequences, with 42% observed a single time. Germline-derived CDR1 and CDR2 are MNHEY and SVGEGT. V lost 5 bases, J lost 8 bases, and 8 bases stayed unmatched. The length of the CDR3 is 14 residues. With respect to this clonotype: The target antigen is unknown.

Sequencing was performed on blood. This rearrangement joins TRBV6-2 or TRBV6-3 to TRBJ2-1; 8 bases match TRBD2. This receptor was identified in a woman under 30 in good health. The CDR3 nucleotides read TGTGCCAGCAGTCCCTGGACTAGCAGCCATGAGCAGTTCTTC. Amino acid sequence: CASSPWTSSHEQFF.